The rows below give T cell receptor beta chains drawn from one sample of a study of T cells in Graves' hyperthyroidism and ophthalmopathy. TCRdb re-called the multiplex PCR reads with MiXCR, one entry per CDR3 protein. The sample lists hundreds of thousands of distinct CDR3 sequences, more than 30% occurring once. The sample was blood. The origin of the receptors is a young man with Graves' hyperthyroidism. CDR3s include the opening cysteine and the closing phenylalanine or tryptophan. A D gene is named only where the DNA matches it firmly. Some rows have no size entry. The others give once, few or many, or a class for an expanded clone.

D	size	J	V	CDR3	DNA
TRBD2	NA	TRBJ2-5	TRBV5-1	CASSLGEGNQPQYF	TGCGCCAGCAGCCTAGGGGAGGGCAATCAGCCCCAGTACTTC
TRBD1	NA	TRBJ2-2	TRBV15	CATSRGGQGHTGELFF	TGTGCCACCAGCAGAGGAGGACAGGGGCACACCGGGGAGCTGTTTTTT
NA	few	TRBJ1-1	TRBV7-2	CASSQAGTGSVNTEAFF	TGTGCCAGCAGCCAAGCCGGGACGGGGAGTGTGAACACTGAAGCTTTCTTT
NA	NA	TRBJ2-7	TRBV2	CASSLRGFYEQYF	TGTGCCAGTAGTCTGAGGGGCTTCTACGAGCAGTACTTC
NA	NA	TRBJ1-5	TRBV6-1	CASSSVAGFSQPQHF	TGTGCCAGCAGTTCGGTAGCGGGCTTCAGTCAGCCCCAGCATTTT
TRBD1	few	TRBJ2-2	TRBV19	CASSPGRQGANTGELFF	TGTGCCAGTAGTCCCGGGAGACAGGGGGCGAACACCGGGGAGCTGTTTTTT
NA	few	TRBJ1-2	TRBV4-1	CASSQTLDGTKTF	TGCGCCAGCAGCCAAACCCTGGATGGGACAAAGACCTTC
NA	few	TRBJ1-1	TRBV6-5	CASSYDLRGHTEAFF	TGTGCCAGCAGTTATGATCTCCGGGGGCACACTGAAGCTTTCTTT
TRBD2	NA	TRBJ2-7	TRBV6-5	CASRRNLGLAGDEQYF	TGTGCCAGCAGACGAAACCTTGGACTAGCGGGAGACGAGCAGTACTTC
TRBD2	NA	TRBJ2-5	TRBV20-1	CSARTSGRKTQYF	TGCAGTGCTAGGACTAGCGGGAGAAAGACCCAGTACTTC
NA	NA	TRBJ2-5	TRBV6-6	CASSSMIETQYF	TGTGCCAGCAGTTCCATGATAGAGACCCAGTACTTC
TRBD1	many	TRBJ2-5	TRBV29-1	CSVRSGGQETQYF	TGCAGCGTTAGGTCAGGGGGACAAGAGACCCAGTACTTC
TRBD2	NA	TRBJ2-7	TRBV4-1	CASSRLAGQEQYF	TGCGCCAGCAGCCGATTAGCGGGACAAGAGCAGTACTTC
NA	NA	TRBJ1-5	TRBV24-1	CASSDPRGAKETQHF	TGTGCCAGCAGTGATCCCCGGGGAGCGAAGGAGACCCAGCATTTT
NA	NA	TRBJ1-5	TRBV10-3	CAISELAGTYSNQPQHF	TGTGCCATCAGTGAGCTAGCGGGGACCTATAGCAATCAGCCCCAGCATTTT
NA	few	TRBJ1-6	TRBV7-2	CASRQDPRQGYNSPLHF	TGTGCCAGCAGACAAGATCCGAGGCAGGGTTATAATTCACCCCTCCACTTT
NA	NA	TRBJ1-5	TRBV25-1	CASRVTSQPQHF	TGTGCCAGCAGGGTGACATCTCAGCCCCAGCATTTT
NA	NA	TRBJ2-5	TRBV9	CASSRGHPGGTQYF	TGTGCCAGCAGCAGGGGACATCCCGGGGGGACCCAGTACTTC
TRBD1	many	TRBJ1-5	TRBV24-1	CATSEGAGTGVGQPQHF	TGTGCCACCAGTGAGGGGGCCGGGACAGGGGTAGGCCAGCCCCAGCATTTT
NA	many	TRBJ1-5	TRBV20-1	CSGTLGNQPQHF	TGCAGTGGGACCCTGGGTAATCAGCCCCAGCATTTT
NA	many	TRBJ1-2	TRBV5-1	CASSLWGGEGYTF	TGCGCCAGCAGCTTGTGGGGGGGCGAAGGCTACACCTTC
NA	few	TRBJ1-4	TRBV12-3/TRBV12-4	CASSQLGPNEKLFF	TGTGCCAGCAGTCAACTTGGACCGAATGAAAAACTGTTTTTT
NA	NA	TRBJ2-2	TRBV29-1	CSVFGVDTGELFF	TGCAGCGTTTTTGGCGTGGACACCGGGGAGCTGTTTTTT
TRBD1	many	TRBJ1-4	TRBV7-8	CASSSPGQGGKLFF	TGTGCCAGCAGCTCGCCGGGACAGGGAGGAAAACTGTTTTTT
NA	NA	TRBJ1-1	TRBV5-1	CASSLGGHGGGTEAFF	TGCGCCAGCAGCTTGGGGGGGCATGGGGGAGGCACTGAAGCTTTCTTT
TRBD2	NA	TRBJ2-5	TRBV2	CASSLMGLADLGETQYF	TGTGCCAGCAGCTTAATGGGACTAGCGGACCTGGGGGAGACCCAGTACTTC
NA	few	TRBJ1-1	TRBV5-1	CASGPGETEAFF	TGCGCCAGCGGTCCCGGGGAGACTGAAGCTTTCTTT
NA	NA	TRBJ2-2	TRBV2	CASSEGTVNTGELVF	TGTGCCAGCAGTGAGGGGACGGTGAACACCGGGGAGCTAGTTTTT
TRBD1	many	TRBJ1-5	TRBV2	CASSGGQSNQPQHF	TGTGCCAGCAGTGGGGGACAGAGCAATCAGCCCCAGCATTTT
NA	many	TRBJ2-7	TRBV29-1	CSAQGISYEQYF	TGCAGCGCCCAGGGGATCTCCTACGAGCAGTACTTC
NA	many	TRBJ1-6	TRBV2	CASNEQYSPLHF	TGTGCCAGCAACGAACAGTATTCACCCCTCCACTTT
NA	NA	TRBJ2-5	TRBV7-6	CASSPGGSQYF	TGTGCCAGCAGCCCCGGGGGTAGCCAGTACTTC
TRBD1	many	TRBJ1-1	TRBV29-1	CSAGTGGNTEAFF	TGCAGCGCCGGGACAGGTGGGAACACTGAAGCTTTCTTT
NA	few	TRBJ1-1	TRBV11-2	CASSVWGFEAFF	TGTGCCAGCAGCGTGTGGGGGTTTGAAGCTTTCTTT
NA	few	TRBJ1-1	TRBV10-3	CAISERGGTEAFF	TGTGCCATCAGTGAAAGGGGGGGGACTGAAGCTTTCTTT
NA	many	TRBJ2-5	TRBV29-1	CSGFREETQYF	TGCAGCGGATTCAGGGAAGAGACCCAGTACTTC
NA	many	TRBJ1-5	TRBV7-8	CASSSTRSGGNQPQHF	TGTGCCAGCAGCTCTACGCGCTCGGGTGGCAATCAGCCCCAGCATTTT
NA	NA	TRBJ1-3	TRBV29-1	CSSLGTSGNTIYF	TGCAGCAGCCTCGGGACTTCAGGAAACACCATATATTTT
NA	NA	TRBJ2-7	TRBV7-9	CASSPPRSPYEQYF	TGTGCCAGCAGCCCGCCACGGTCTCCCTACGAGCAGTACTTC
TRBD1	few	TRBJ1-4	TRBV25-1	CASRGQGLTTNEKLFF	TGTGCCAGCAGGGGACAGGGGCTCACAACTAATGAAAAACTGTTTTTT
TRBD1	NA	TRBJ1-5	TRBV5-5	CASSFTGDDNQPQHF	TGTGCCAGCAGCTTTACAGGGGATGACAATCAGCCCCAGCATTTT
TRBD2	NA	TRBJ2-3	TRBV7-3	CASSRAGGEDTQYF	TGTGCCAGCAGCCGAGCGGGAGGGGAGGATACGCAGTATTTT
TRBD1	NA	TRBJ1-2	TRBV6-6	CASSDRDSVKRGYGYTF	TGTGCCAGCAGCGACCGGGACAGCGTCAAGCGGGGCTATGGCTACACCTTC
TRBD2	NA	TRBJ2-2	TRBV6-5	CASSSPGLATNTGELFF	TGTGCCAGCAGTAGTCCGGGACTAGCTACGAACACCGGGGAGCTGTTTTTT
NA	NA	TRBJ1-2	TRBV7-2	CASSYAQALANYGYTF	TGTGCCAGCAGCTATGCTCAGGCCCTTGCTAACTATGGCTACACCTTC